This entry concerns a single T cell receptor beta chain. The CDR3 is 15 amino acids. V lost 2 bases, J lost 4 bases, and 3 bases stayed unmatched. Per the germline V gene, CDR1 is SEHNR and CDR2 is FQNEAQ (reference sequence). Authors' data handling: Estimated nucleated cell counts came from reference gene primer amplification. Sequencing used immunoSEQ multiplex PCR; TCRdb keeps in-frame clones, though not all of them. The V and J calls and clone size were taken over from that table, and D and trimming were inferred from the DNA. The sample comprises 250,000 to 300,000 clones, around nine tenths of which are singletons, and under 2.5% rests with the top ten. This sample is drawn from a study of blood T cell repertoires in COVID-19. Study-wide context: Either two negative PCRs, clearance, or symptom resolution qualified Cohort 3 donors as recovered. T cells, B-cell-depleted T cells, or PBMCs supplied cDNA or gDNA.

This TCR derives from a woman between 55 and 75 years old in a cohort exposed to, infected with or recovered from COVID-19 (not recorded which). Sequencing was done on a sample of PBMCs or T cells enriched from blood (not recorded which). The chain couples TRBV7-9 to TRBJ1-4, with TRBD1 matching 8 bases. CDR3 DNA sequence: TGTGCCAGCAGCTTAAGGACAGGGCTTAATGAAAAACTGTTTTTT. It codes for CASSLRTGLNEKLFF.